The source of this TCR beta chain is a study of shared clonotypes between healthy human individuals. The CDR3 loop spans 16 amino acids. Germline lookup yields CDR1 MNHNS and CDR2 SASEGT. V lost 0 bases and J 1 base, leaving 10 bases between the germline ends. TCRdb's table, derived via immunoSEQ multiplex PCR, lists solely in-frame clones and lacks some. The sample carries 450,000 to 500,000 clones, around 80% recorded once. Sequences were obtained from PBMCs. This chain joins TRBV6-1 and TRBJ2-1; TRBD1 is a possible D gene (6 bases). The TCR comes from a woman in her 40s in good health. Some clones in this sample may be carry-over from other donors' samples. This CDR3 reads CASSEANRVSYNEQFF. DNA of the CDR3: TGTGCCAGCAGTGAAGCAAACAGGGTATCCTACAATGAGCAGTTCTTC.